The present T cell receptor (beta chain) was sequenced within a study of blood T cells in healthy people across ages. Study-wide background: About one barcoded beta molecule per two T cells came from capture by template switching.

The CDR3 runs to 14 residues. Germline V gene sequence: CDR1 DFQATT, CDR2 SNEGSKA (reference sequence). Trimming shortened V by 2 bases and J by 3 bases, and 12 bases separated the two germline ends. Using a J-beta primer mix together with a sample-barcoded 5' primer, a second PCR was run for about 6 to 12 cycles. TCRdb used MiXCR to reprocess the 5' RACE reads, holding one entry per CDR3 protein. The sample lists 950,000 to 1,200,000 distinct CDR3 sequences, roughly two fifths occurring once. The gene calls are TRBV20-1 and TRBJ2-3; D perhaps matches TRBD1 (6 bases). The sequence came from a man aged 18 to 30 in good health. Material: blood. This CDR3 is CSARPRTVTDTQYF. CDR3 nucleotide sequence: TGCAGTGCTAGACCTAGGACAGTTACAGATACGCAGTATTTT.